This T cell receptor beta chain was observed in a study of control samples from healthy donors and cancer patients. The table came from immunoSEQ multiplex PCR; TCRdb's copy has only in-frame clones and leaves some out. The data show some 250,000 clones, roughly 80% seen once. Germline V gene sequence: CDR1 KGHSH, CDR2 LQKENI. The CDR3 sequence is 14 residues long. V lost 1 base and J lost 7; bases outside the gene matches: 3. The sequence was obtained from a woman aged 60-70 years with lung cancer. Input material: PBMCs. The chain combines TRBV18 with TRBJ2-2, with 7 bases that match TRBD1. CDR3 sequence: CASSPLGQDGELFF. Written as DNA, the CDR3 is TGTGCCAGCTCACCACTCGGACAGGACGGGGAGCTGTTTTTT.